The 20 T cell receptor beta chains below were found in one sample sequenced in a study of blood T cell repertoires in COVID-19. Data came from immunoSEQ multiplex PCR; TCRdb stores just in-frame clones and leaves some out. This table has 100,000 to 120,000 clones, 70% to 90% appearing once. What was sequenced was peripheral blood. Receptors originate from a man aged 40-49 years with acute or convalescent COVID-19.

This clone appeared a single time. V is TRBV6-2 or TRBV6-3 and J is TRBJ2-3; 8 bases line up with TRBD2. Unmatched junction bases numbered 7, after V lost 0 bases and J lost 2 bases. Germline V gene data show CDR1 as MNHEY and CDR2 as SVGEGT. This CDR3 has 17 residues. CDR3: CASSYSIFGGATDTQYF. The CDR3 DNA follows: TGTGCCAGCAGTTACTCGATCTTCGGGGGGGCCACAGATACGCAGTATTTT.

The genes are TRBV4-1 and TRBJ1-5; possibly TRBD1 for D (5 bases). The CDR3 extends over 17 amino acids. The germline CDR1 and CDR2 sequences are MGHRA and YSYEKL. V was cut by 0 bases and J by 4 bases, with 16 bases left in between. CDR3: CASSQDPGLGVNQPQHF. CDR3 DNA: TGCGCCAGCAGCCAAGATCCCGGGTTAGGGGTGAATCAGCCCCAGCATTTT.

Only a few counts were recorded for this clone. V usage is TRBV10-1 and J usage is TRBJ2-3, with 7 nucleotides matching TRBD2. The CDR3 consists of 12 residues. CDR1 is WNHNN, CDR2 SYGVQD, per germline (reference sequence). J gave up 9 bases and V 3 bases, and 3 bases lay outside the gene matches. The CDR3 DNA is TGCGCCAGCAGTGATCGGGGGGACACGCAGTATTTT. Translated, it gives CASSDRGDTQYF.

The rearrangement uses TRBV4-1 and TRBJ2-3; TRBD2 matches at 9 bases. The V gene end was trimmed by 4 bases and the J gene end by 2 bases; junction bases not matched to a gene: 7. The germline CDR1 and CDR2 sequences are MGHRA and YSYEKL. There are 16 residues in the CDR3. The CDR3 DNA reads TGCGCCAGCAGCCTAGAGGGACTAGCAAACACAGATACGCAGTATTTT. As protein: CASSLEGLANTDTQYF.

This sequence joins TRBV24-1 and TRBJ2-2; no definite D call. V dropped 4 bases and J dropped 7 bases, with 9 bases sitting between them. Germline V gene lookup returns CDR1 KGHDR and CDR2 SFDVKD. This CDR3 region has 13 residues. The CDR3 bases are TGTGCCACCAGTGACCTCGGCGGCGGGGAGCTGTTTTTT. As protein: CATSDLGGGELFF.

V is TRBV6-5 and J is TRBJ1-3; D is unclear. The CDR3 consists of 13 residues. Between the trimmed V and J ends, which lost 6 bases and 2 bases, there was a span of 8 bases. In germline, CDR1 is MNHEY, CDR2 SVGAGI. CDR3 amino acids: CASRTVAGNTIYF. In DNA, the CDR3 is TGTGCCAGCAGAACGGTAGCTGGAAACACCATATATTTT.

This clone was picked up one time. The genes are TRBV12-3 or TRBV12-4 and TRBJ2-4; D is ambiguous. V was shortened by 5 bases and J by 8 bases, with 10 bases between the two germline ends. The CDR3 has 12 residues. CDR3 in DNA: TGTGCCAGCAGTCCATATGAGGACATTCAGTACTTC. Its translation: CASSPYEDIQYF.

The CDR3 sequence is CASSQVTESYEQYF. Written as DNA, the CDR3 is TGTGCCAGCAGCCAAGTAACCGAGTCCTACGAGCAGTACTTC. This chain links TRBV4-2 with TRBJ2-7, with D unclear. Germline V gene data show CDR1 as LGHNA and CDR2 as YNFKEQ. This CDR3 region has 14 residues. Trimming removed 1 base from V and 1 base from J, with 8 bases in between.

About this clone: The germline gene is not matched at one end of the junction; a read error may be the cause. V gene TRBV2 combines with J gene TRBJ2-7; tentatively, D is TRBD1 (5 bases). Per the germline V gene, CDR1 is SNHLY and CDR2 is FYNNEI. CDR3 length: 10 residues. The CDR3 bases are TGTGCCAGCAGGGGGCTAAAGGTGCACTTC. It specifies CASRGLKVHF. Complete variable domain (other parts from reference TRBV2 and TRBJ2-7): EPEVTQTPSHQVTQMGQEVILRCVPISNHLYFYWYRQILGQKVEFLVSFYNNEISEKSEIFDDQFSVERPDGSNFTLKIRSTKLEDSAMYFCASRGLKVHFGPGTRLTVT.

The rearrangement links TRBV3-1 (or the pseudogene TRBV3-2) to TRBJ1-5; 8 bases line up with TRBD1. CDR3 length equals 13 residues. Trimming took 3 bases from V and 5 from J; bases not matched to a gene: 0. The germline CDR1 and CDR2 sequences are LGHDT and YNNKEL (reference sequence). CDR3 in amino acids: CASSQTGDQPQHF. Written as DNA, the CDR3 is TGTGCCAGCAGCCAGACAGGGGATCAGCCCCAGCATTTT.

This rearrangement joins TRBV19 to TRBJ2-3; D ambiguous. This CDR3 is 13 amino acids long. Per germline, CDR1 LNHDA and CDR2 SQIVND (reference sequence). The V gene lost 0 bases and the J gene lost 6 bases, with 7 bases spanning the gap. The CDR3 spells CASSIDPEDTQYF. The DNA of the CDR3 is TGTGCCAGTAGTATAGACCCTGAGGATACGCAGTATTTT. The entire variable domain, with the rest obtained from reference TRBV19 and TRBJ2-3, is as follows: DGGITQSPKYLFRKEGQNVTLSCEQNLNHDAMYWYRQDPGQGLRLIYYSQIVNDFQKGDIAEGYSVSREKKESFPLTVTSAQKNPTAFYLCASSIDPEDTQYFGPGTRLTVL.

The genes are TRBV18 and TRBJ1-1, with TRBD1 matching 8 bases. In germline, CDR1 is KGHSH, CDR2 LQKENI. V trimming: 3 bases; J trimming: 0 bases; junction bases outside the gene matches: 3. The CDR3 has 15 amino acids. The DNA for the CDR3 is TGTGCCAGCTCACCTCGACAGGGGATGAACACTGAAGCTTTCTTT. It yields the protein CASSPRQGMNTEAFF.

CDR3 nucleotide sequence: TGTGCCAGCAGCGTAGGGGCCCCCAAAGGTTCACCCCTCCACTTT. Protein product: CASSVGAPKGSPLHF. The V gene is TRBV9, the J gene TRBJ1-6, with no clear D. The V gene lost 0 bases and the J gene lost 9 bases, with 13 bases spanning the gap. This CDR3 is built from 15 residues. In germline, CDR1 is SGDLS, CDR2 YYNGEE. Together with reference TRBV9 and TRBJ1-6, the CDR3 gives the full variable domain: DSGVTQTPKHLITATGQRVTLRCSPRSGDLSVYWYQQSLDQGLQFLIQYYNGEERAKGNILERFSAQQFPDLHSELNLSSLELGDSALYFCASSVGAPKGSPLHFGNGTRLTVT.

The chain carries TRBV2 and TRBJ1-1, with D hard to call. In germline, CDR1 is SNHLY, CDR2 FYNNEI. With 3 bases removed from V and 0 bases from J, the gap between germline ends came to 8 bases. The CDR3 spans 14 residues. The CDR3 nucleotides read TGTGCCAGCAGTGAGTTGGGCATGAACACTGAAGCTTTCTTT. This translates into CASSELGMNTEAFF.

The chain employs TRBV21-1 and TRBJ2-4; TRBD2 reflects the table's D call only, with no check against the DNA. TRBV21-1 is noted as a pseudogene. CDR3 length equals 14 residues. The CDR3: CASSLWALAESQYF. The CDR3 nucleotides read TGTGCCAGCAGCTTATGGGCCCTAGCGGAGAGTCAGTACTTC.

The chain has TRBV18 and TRBJ2-7, with D maybe TRBD1 (6 bases). Deletions cut 6 bases from V and 4 bases from J, with 10 bases between. Germline lookup yields CDR1 KGHSH and CDR2 LQKENI. CDR3 size: 12 residues. The CDR3 reads CASSPDSYEQYF. The CDR3 DNA is TGTGCCAGCTCCCCGGACAGTTACGAGCAGTACTTC.

The chain couples TRBV5-1 to TRBJ2-5, with TRBD1 matching 10 bases. V lost 4 bases and J lost 4; bases outside the gene matches: 7. Per germline, CDR1 SGHRS and CDR2 YFSETQ. The CDR3 has 15 amino acids. CDR3 residues: CASSPFGQGGETQYF. CDR3 in DNA: TGCGCCAGCAGCCCTTTTGGACAGGGGGGAGAGACCCAGTACTTC.

In this sample, this clone turned up a few times. The V and J genes are TRBV5-5 and TRBJ1-2; 9 bases are a match to TRBD1. Germline trimming cut 1 base from V and 2 bases from J; bases unmatched to any gene: 3. This CDR3 region has 15 residues. Per the germline V gene, CDR1 is SGHKS and CDR2 is YYEKEE (reference sequence). The DNA for the CDR3 is TGTGCCAGCAGCTTGAGGACAGGGGAAAACTATGGCTACACCTTC. Protein product: CASSLRTGENYGYTF.

This chain joins TRBV7-3 and TRBJ1-3, with a possible D match to TRBD1 (6 bases). The CDR3 extends over 15 amino acids. Germline CDR1 reads SGHTA; CDR2 reads FQGTGA. V lost 5 bases and J lost 0, with 11 bases in between. CDR3 bases: TGTGCCAGCAGCGCGACAGGACCCTCTGGAAACACCATATATTTT. Translation gives CASSATGPSGNTIYF.

CDR3 residues: CASSYSRTGGATEAFF. As DNA, the CDR3 is TGTGCCAGCAGTTACTCGAGGACAGGGGGCGCCACTGAAGCTTTCTTT. The chain employs TRBV6-5 and TRBJ1-1; 11 nucleotides agree with TRBD1. The length of the CDR3 is 16 residues. Germline V gene lookup returns CDR1 MNHEY and CDR2 SVGAGI. The junction had 4 bases not matched to a gene; V was cut back by 0 bases and J by 4 bases.